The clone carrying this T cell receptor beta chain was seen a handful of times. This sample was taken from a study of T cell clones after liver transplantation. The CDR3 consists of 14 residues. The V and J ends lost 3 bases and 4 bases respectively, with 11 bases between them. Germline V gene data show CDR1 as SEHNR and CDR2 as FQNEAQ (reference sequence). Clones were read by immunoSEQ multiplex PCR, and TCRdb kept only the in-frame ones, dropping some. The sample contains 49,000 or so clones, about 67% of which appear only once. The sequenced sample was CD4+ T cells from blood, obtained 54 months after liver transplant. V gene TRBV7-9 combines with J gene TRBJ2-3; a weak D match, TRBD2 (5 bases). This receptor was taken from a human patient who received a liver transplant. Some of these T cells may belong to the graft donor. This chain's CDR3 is CASSLVSEADTQYF. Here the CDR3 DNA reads TGTGCCAGCAGCTTGGTTAGCGAGGCAGATACGCAGTATTTT.